The 19 T cell receptor beta chains below all came from one sample that was sequenced in a study of T cells in localized non-small cell lung cancer. Assay used: immunoSEQ multiplex PCR; TCRdb lists only in-frame clones, some missing. The sample contains around 8,000 clones, 92% of which appear only once. The sample was peripheral blood mononuclear cells, taken before any cancer treatment. The receptors shown here come from a male donor aged 60 or over with stage II lung adenocarcinoma.

The DNA of the CDR3 is TGTGCCAGCAGTTACTCCGCGCAGGGCCTCTATGGCTACACCTTC. Translation: CASSYSAQGLYGYTF. This chain uses TRBV6-5 with TRBJ1-2; D is perhaps TRBD1 (5 bases). Germline V gives CDR1 MNHEY, CDR2 SVGAGI. CDR3 length: 15 residues. V was cut by 0 bases and J by 4 bases, with 12 bases left in between.

The rearrangement links TRBV30 to TRBJ1-4; D is perhaps TRBD1 (6 bases). CDR3 size: 14 residues. Trimming pared 0 bases from V and 5 bases from J, leaving 10 bases between. The germline gives CDR1 GTSNPN, CDR2 SVGIG (reference sequence). The CDR3 region has the DNA TGTGCCTGGAGTGTCAAACAGGGAAATGAAAAACTGTTTTTT. Residues: CAWSVKQGNEKLFF. Variable domain in full (rest from reference TRBV30 and TRBJ1-4): SQTIHQWPATLVQPVGSPLSLECTVEGTSNPNLYWYRQAAGRGLQLLFYSVGIGQISSEVPQNLSASRPQDRQFILSSKKLLLSDSGFYLCAWSVKQGNEKLFFGSGTQLSVL.

The chain joins TRBV6-5 to TRBJ2-1; D is unresolved. The germline V gene has CDR1 MNHEY and CDR2 SVGAGI. V was trimmed by 5 bases and J by 10 bases, leaving 15 bases between them. The CDR3 contains 13 residues. CDR3 amino acids: CASSPNPSGEQFF. CDR3 DNA: TGTGCCAGCAGTCCGAACCCTAGTGGCGAGCAGTTCTTC.

Here the CDR3 DNA reads TGTGCCAGCAGCCCTAACAGGGGTTATGGCTACACCTTC. Amino acids: CASSPNRGYGYTF. The rearrangement joins TRBV7-6 to TRBJ1-2; TRBD1 matches 7 bases. The CDR3 is 13 amino acids. Trimming took 5 bases from V and 5 from J; bases not matched to a gene: 5. Looked up from germline, CDR1 is SGHVS and CDR2 is FNYEAQ.

DNA of the CDR3: TGCAGCGTTGAAGATCTATCTTGGACAACTAAAGAGACCCAGTACTTC. This sequence encodes CSVEDLSWTTKETQYF. The chain links TRBV29-1 to TRBJ2-5; D may be TRBD1 (5 bases). CDR1 is SQVTM, CDR2 ANQGSEA, per germline. This CDR3 comprises 16 residues. V was pared by 0 bases and J by 3 bases, with 17 bases between.

V and J are TRBV29-1 and TRBJ1-2, with D possibly being TRBD1 (6 bases). In germline, CDR1 is SQVTM, CDR2 ANQGSEA. The CDR3 spans 11 residues. V lost 6 bases, J lost 4 bases, and 9 bases lay in between. CDR3 amino acids: CSVIQGYGYTF. CDR3 nucleotides: TGCAGCGTAATACAGGGCTATGGCTACACCTTC.

The chain joins TRBV2 to TRBJ1-2, with D perhaps TRBD1 (5 bases). V gave up 7 bases and J gave up 10 bases, with 7 bases separating them. Per the germline V gene, CDR1 is SNHLY and CDR2 is FYNNEI. The CDR3 consists of 9 residues. Here the CDR3 DNA reads TGTGCCAGCAAAGGGGTCTACACCTTC. Protein product: CASKGVYTF.

The chain is built from TRBV5-8 and TRBJ2-2; no definite D call. V was shortened by 0 bases and J by 6 bases, with 9 bases between the two germline ends. This CDR3 is 14 amino acids long. Germline V gene lookup returns CDR1 SGHTS and CDR2 YDEGEE. Here the CDR3 reads CASSLDGIPGELFF. The DNA of the CDR3 is TGTGCCAGCAGCTTGGATGGGATCCCCGGGGAGCTGTTTTTT.

The rearrangement joins TRBV5-1 to TRBJ1-2, with a possible D match to TRBD1 (6 bases). This CDR3 spans 17 amino acids. Germline-derived CDR1 and CDR2 are SGHRS and YFSETQ. Trimming pared 0 bases from V and 6 bases from J, leaving 21 bases between. The CDR3 region is CASSLEVQGPGSDGYTF. The CDR3 DNA sequence: TGCGCCAGCAGCTTGGAAGTCCAGGGGCCAGGATCGGATGGCTACACCTTC.

CDR3 coding DNA: TGTGCCAGCAGTTATAGTAGGGACAGGGCCTACGAGCAGTACTTC. Amino acids: CASSYSRDRAYEQYF. The chain carries TRBV6-5 and TRBJ2-7, with 9 bases lining up with TRBD1. Germline assignment: CDR1 MNHEY and CDR2 SVGAGI. J was trimmed by 2 bases and V by 3 bases; bases with no gene match: 5. There are 15 residues in the CDR3.

This chain connects TRBV7-9 to TRBJ1-2; D ambiguous. The CDR3 is 13 amino acids. The V gene's germline CDR1 is SEHNR and CDR2 FQNEAQ (reference sequence). Trimming took 4 bases from V and 3 from J, leaving 9 bases between them. CDR3 amino acids: CASSSQEDYGYTF. The CDR3 bases are TGTGCCAGCAGCTCCCAAGAAGACTATGGCTACACCTTC.

The chain combines TRBV5-4 with TRBJ2-6; D is ambiguous. The ends were cut back, 6 bases at V and 2 bases at J, with 12 bases in the middle. Germline loops: CDR1 SGHNT, CDR2 YYREEE (reference sequence). This CDR3 is 15 amino acids long. CDR3 sequence: CASTFRNPGANVLTF. The CDR3 bases are TGTGCCAGCACCTTCAGGAATCCTGGGGCCAACGTCCTGACTTTC.

The rearrangement uses TRBV19 and TRBJ1-5; D uncertain. This CDR3 spans 14 amino acids. Per the germline V gene, CDR1 is LNHDA and CDR2 is SQIVND (reference sequence). Between the trimmed V and J ends, which lost 10 bases and 3 bases, there was a span of 16 bases. As DNA, the CDR3 is TGTGCCACGAATAACGGACGTTCCAATCAGCCCCAGCATTTT. This codes for CATNNGRSNQPQHF.

The CDR3 DNA is TGTGCCAGCAGGGAGACTCGGGGCCAGCCCCAGCATTTT. Encoded protein: CASRETRGQPQHF. The chain links TRBV6-6 to TRBJ1-5; TRBD1 is a possible D gene (5 bases). V dropped 6 bases and J dropped 7 bases, with 13 bases sitting between them. CDR3 length: 13 amino acids. Germline CDR1 and CDR2: MNHNY and SVGAGI (reference sequence).

In regard to this clone: The sample has other DNA sequences that encode this CDR3 too. V and J are TRBV5-1 and TRBJ2-3; 12 bases are shared with TRBD2. The CDR3 extends over 17 amino acids. With V trimmed by 0 bases and J by 3 bases, 5 bases remained unmatched. Per germline, CDR1 SGHRS and CDR2 YFSETQ. In nucleotides, the CDR3 is TGCGCCAGCAGCTTGGGCATACTAGCGGGGGGTACAGATACGCAGTATTTT. It translates to CASSLGILAGGTDTQYF.

The chain has TRBV6-6 and TRBJ2-7, with D possibly being TRBD1 (5 bases). The CDR3 loop spans 14 amino acids. The V and J ends lost 10 bases and 3 bases respectively, with 19 bases between them. CDR1 MNHNY and CDR2 SVGAGI come from the germline V gene (reference sequence). Here the CDR3 reads CATRLSGADYEQYF. DNA of the CDR3: TGTGCCACCCGCCTAAGTGGGGCAGACTACGAGCAGTACTTC.

This chain joins TRBV19 and TRBJ1-2; weak D call: TRBD1 (6 bases). The CDR3 totals 13 residues. CDR1 is LNHDA, CDR2 SQIVND, per germline (reference sequence). Trimming left V 5 bases short and J 6 bases short, with 13 bases between. The CDR3 nucleotides read TGTGCCAGTAGTCAAAACAGGGCAGATGGCTACACCTTC. Translation gives CASSQNRADGYTF.

This chain joins TRBV5-4 and TRBJ1-6, with 7 nucleotides matching TRBD1. Germline V gene lookup returns CDR1 SGHNT and CDR2 YYREEE (reference sequence). Germline trimming cut 4 bases from V and 5 bases from J; bases unmatched to any gene: 12. This CDR3 spans 17 amino acids. Here the CDR3 DNA reads TGTGCCAGCAGCCCCGGGGGGGGACAGCCTCATAATTCACCCCTCCACTTT. Translated, it gives CASSPGGGQPHNSPLHF.

V usage is TRBV5-1 and J usage is TRBJ2-5, with D perhaps matching TRBD2 (5 bases). In germline, CDR1 is SGHRS, CDR2 YFSETQ. CDR3 length equals 14 residues. V was cut by 2 bases and J by 7 bases, with 15 bases left in between. CDR3 DNA: TGCGCCAGCAGCTTCGAAGCGGCCTCCAGGACCCAGTACTTC. Translation gives CASSFEAASRTQYF.